This TCR beta chain was sequenced in a study of cytomegalovirus exposure and HLA in healthy donors. This PCR relied on a set of 60 Vbeta primers and 13 Jbeta primers. Data came from immunoSEQ multiplex PCR; TCRdb stores just in-frame clones and leaves some out. This sample carries around 180,000 clones, roughly 80% of them seen once, and the ten largest clones take about 7%. The CDR3 contains 15 residues. J lost 3 bases, V lost 3 bases, and 9 bases had no gene match. CDR1 SGHRS and CDR2 YFSETQ come from the germline V gene. Specimen: PBMCs. The chain carries TRBV5-1 and TRBJ2-7, with TRBD2 identical over 7 bases. The TCR originated in a man aged 25 to 40 in good health and CMV-seropositive. The DNA of the CDR3 is TGCGCCAGCAGCTGGGGAGCGGGGCCCAACTACGAGCAGTACTTC. Translated, it gives CASSWGAGPNYEQYF.